The entry that follows covers one T cell receptor (beta chain) sequence. Participant ages covered about 18 to 95 years across around 22 US areas. Assignment of participants to cohorts was predicated upon participant-reported clinical history. This record belongs to a study of blood T cell repertoires in COVID-19. Study as a whole: The analysed material was cDNA or gDNA that came from T cells, B-cell-depleted T cells, or PBMCs.

Original methodology: Amplification with reference gene primers provided the estimates of nucleated cell counts. Sequencing used immunoSEQ multiplex PCR; TCRdb keeps in-frame clones, though not all of them. That table furnishes V, J and clone size, whereas the DNA furnished D and trimming. The profile shows some 260,000 clones, approximately 90% of them singletons. The CDR3 sequence is 13 residues long. CDR1 is SNHLY and CDR2 is FYNNEI in the germline V gene. Germline trimming cut 1 base from V and 6 bases from J; bases unmatched to any gene: 2. This chain links TRBV2 with TRBJ1-1; 7 bases map to TRBD1. The clonotype was recovered from a woman in her 30s with acute COVID-19. The specimen was PBMCs or T cells enriched from blood (not recorded which). CDR3 sequence (DNA): TGTGCCAGCAGTGAAGGGGGGACAGCTGAAGCTTTCTTT. Protein sequence: CASSEGGTAEAFF.